This note documents a single T cell receptor (beta chain) sequence. This clone turned up a few times. Its cognate antigen has yet to be identified. Nothing much larger sits one base from this clone, and base qualities are not available. The sample belongs to a study of beta chain features in type 1 diabetes listed by TCRdb under 2018. Background for the entire study: Mean age, gender distribution, total cell number and subset yield did not differ between patients and healthy donors. A total of 90 million to 130 million sorted cells were examined across all samples, and a strong correlation was observed between cell number per subset and RNA yield. In the study, recently diagnosed type 1 diabetes patients and matched healthy donors were compared on the TCRB repertoires of their sorted circulating CD4+ T cell subsets. Naive and central memory subsets were obtained from all 30 or so donors, but regulatory and stem cell-like memory subsets were isolated from only 8 patients and about eight healthy donors.

Overall study results and their limits: HLA sub-analyses involved small numbers of individuals, so any influence of HLA type on TCRB rearrangement remained unresolved. Because cDNA was sequenced instead of genomic DNA, highly expressing activated cells could be over-represented, though the groups showed no difference in activation or CD3 levels. PCR may preferentially amplify shorter templates, but because patient and control samples were amplified and corrected together, any resulting skew would affect both groups equally. At VDJ recombination sites, type 1 diabetes patients had fewer insertions and more deleted nucleotides, which implies abnormalities in thymic rearrangement. Naive, central memory and regulatory TCRB repertoires appeared to be more similar among patients than among healthy donors. Type 1 diabetes patients showed a moderate but significant shortening of TCRB CDR3 length in all four CD4+ subsets.

Each donor gave one peripheral blood draw, around 0.12 L on average, collected into heparinised tubes. Using a panel that included CD45RO, CCR7, CD25, CD127, CD95 and CD27, naive, central memory, regulatory and stem cell-like memory CD4+ T cells were sorted on a BD FACSAria II. Every sorted population had a purity above 95%. PBMCs were separated immediately by Lymphoprep density gradient centrifugation and were stained directly, without being cultured. Samples were stained and sorted in pairs, with one healthy donor and one patient per experiment, so that batch effects were minimized. The entire amount of isolated RNA was reverse transcribed using the High Capacity cDNA Reverse Transcription Kit, so the sequenced TCRB transcripts were expressed ones. Deep immunoSEQ sequencing was applied to naive, central memory and regulatory T cell samples, giving an average of around 4 million total reads per sample. After sorted cells were lysed in RLT buffer, RNA was extracted with DNase-treated RNeasy Micro or Mini kits, with the choice depending on cell number. Each cell subset was processed separately to prevent cross-contamination, with patient and healthy donor samples processed together. TCRB sequences were amplified from cDNA with the immunoSEQ multiplex PCR, producing 87-bp fragments spanning the CDR3 region. Sequencing of the amplicons was done on the Illumina HiSeq platform. The authors' analysis ran thus. PCR bias was corrected computationally using synthetic template baselines, and reads within Hamming distance 2 were collapsed, with unmergeable singletons discarded. Reads were aligned against IMGT to assign V, D and J genes, CDR3 length and insertions or deletions at six rearrangement sites. Clonotype counts were normalized to sorted cell number within each subset before computing true diversity and Gini coefficients with the tcR R package. The overlap coefficient, calculated on TCRB nucleotide sequences, was used to quantify repertoire sharing. Out-of-frame TCRB sequences from naive cells were analyzed to stand in for the pre-selection repertoire. TCRdb mirrors the immuneACCESS table, restricted to in-frame sequences. Some clones are absent from its copies; in checked studies, under half trace to an unresolved V gene, and the reason for the others is unknown. Clone size and the V and J calls come from that table; the DNA yielded D and trimming. Present in this sample are 400,000 to 550,000 clones, 10% to 12% of which were seen just once. Roughly 0.046% of the sample is in the top ten clones.

Sequencing was performed on naive CD4+ T cells from blood. In light of the paper, this sample's cell subset or site label describes: true naive CD4+ T cells. The receptor's source is a woman aged 18-29 years in good health.

The DNA sequence is given as TGTGCCAGCAGTCAACGGGGGGCCAGCACAGATACGCAGTATTTT. It specifies CASSQRGASTDTQYF. This receptor chain uses TRBV6-5 and TRBJ2-3, with TRBD2 as a weak D call on 7 bases. Between the V and J ends, shortened by 5 bases and 0 bases respectively, the junction contains 12 bases. Reading from cysteine to phenylalanine, the CDR3 counts 15 amino acids. The kept DNA is CDR3 alone, 45 bases in frame from the first base. CDR1 and CDR2 (MNHEY, SVGAGI) derive from the germline V gene.